A single sample is the source of the 27 T cell receptor beta chains below, sequenced in a study of T cell changes during pregnancy in multiple sclerosis (dated by TCRdb to between 2018 and 2021). Library preparation used the immunoSEQ multiplex PCR assay. TCRdb took over this immuneACCESS table, retaining in-frame rearrangements with V and J assigned. Such tables are incomplete; in checked studies, under half of the missing clones stem from an unresolved V gene, and the remainder is unexplained. This sample is represented by tens of thousands of clones; 75% to 95% of them were singletons. Around 0.5% of the sample is taken by the ten largest. This specimen was CD4+ T cells from peripheral blood mononuclear cells, taken in the second trimester of pregnancy. Every receptor here comes from a female donor with multiple sclerosis, enrolled in a pregnancy study.

This clone was observed a single time. DNA for the CDR3: TGTGCCAGCAGTTTATCCCCAACGGGGCAGGGGGCGAGCGGCTACACCTTC. This gives the protein CASSLSPTGQGASGYTF. J is TRBJ1-2 and V is TRBV27, with 8 bases identical to TRBD1. Germline V lookup: CDR1 MNHEY, CDR2 SMNVEV (reference sequence). This CDR3 comprises 17 residues. V shed 0 bases, J shed 8 bases, and the junction held 14 bases outside the gene matches.

The rearrangement joins TRBV27 to TRBJ2-7, with D possibly matching TRBD1 (5 bases). CDR3 length: 14 residues. Germline CDR1 and CDR2: MNHEY and SMNVEV (reference sequence). Trimming removed 7 bases at V and 12 bases at J, with 25 bases between. CDR3 nucleotide sequence: TGTGCCAGCACTCCTTCCATGTCCCCGACAGCTTGGTACTTC. Translating it yields CASTPSMSPTAWYF.

This chain connects TRBV5-1 to TRBJ2-7; no reliable D call. This CDR3 is 18 amino acids long. Trimming stripped 1 base from V and 3 bases from J, with 23 bases between. In germline, CDR1 is SGHRS, CDR2 YFSETQ. CDR3 sequence (DNA): TGCGCCAGCAGCTTGTCATTTAACCGACTCCCCGTTTTCTACGAGCAGTACTTC. This codes for CASSLSFNRLPVFYEQYF.

The chain employs TRBV4-2 and TRBJ1-5; 8 nucleotides agree with TRBD1. Germline V gene lookup returns CDR1 LGHNA and CDR2 YNFKEQ. Unmatched junction bases numbered 10, after V lost 3 bases and J lost 6 bases. This CDR3 has 16 amino acids. CDR3 bases: TGTGCCAGCAGCCAGGGATCGGACAGGGATGGTCAGCCCCAGCATTTT. This codes for CASSQGSDRDGQPQHF.

This chain joins TRBV2 and TRBJ1-2; D remains ambiguous. The germline V and J ends were trimmed by 8 bases and 5 bases, with 9 bases remaining between them. The CDR3 runs 11 residues. Germline-derived CDR1 and CDR2 are SNHLY and FYNNEI. The CDR3 DNA reads as TGTGCCAGCCGTAGGAGTTATGGCTACACCTTC. Translation: CASRRSYGYTF.

The chain has TRBV6-5 and TRBJ1-4, with D tentatively TRBD1 (6 bases). The V and J ends lost 0 bases and 8 bases respectively, with 10 bases between them. Germline V gives CDR1 MNHEY, CDR2 SVGAGI. The length of the CDR3 is 14 residues. CDR3 sequence: CASSYSGGDEKLFF. The DNA of the CDR3 is TGTGCCAGCAGTTACTCTGGGGGCGACGAAAAACTGTTTTTT.

V is TRBV6-1 and J is TRBJ2-3, with TRBD2 identical over 8 bases. The V gene end was trimmed by 2 bases and the J gene end by 2 bases; junction bases not matched to a gene: 3. The CDR3 contains 15 residues. The germline CDR1 and CDR2 sequences are MNHNS and SASEGT. Here the CDR3 reads CASSELAGATDTQYF. The CDR3 DNA reads as TGTGCCAGCAGTGAACTAGCGGGCGCCACAGATACGCAGTATTTT.

This chain uses TRBV5-1 with TRBJ2-1; the match to TRBD1 covers 8 bases. The germline V gene has CDR1 SGHRS and CDR2 YFSETQ. The CDR3 has 14 residues. Trimming cost V 4 bases and J 7 bases; bases outside gene matches: 7. The CDR3 coding sequence is TGCGCCAGCAGCCTCTCCCAGGGGGCGAATGAGCAGTTCTTC. It is translated as CASSLSQGANEQFF.

The V and J genes are TRBV5-1 and TRBJ1-6; D might be TRBD1 (6 bases). V lost 0 bases to trimming and J lost 3 bases, with 7 bases between them. Germline V CDR1 and CDR2: SGHRS, YFSETQ. The CDR3 runs to 15 residues. CDR3 bases: TGCGCCAGCAGCTTGGGGACAGTCTATAATTCACCCCTCCACTTT. Amino acid sequence: CASSLGTVYNSPLHF.

CDR3 residues: CASSSGGTIYF. The CDR3 nucleotides are TGTGCCAGCAGTAGCGGGGGCACCATATATTTT. The V gene is TRBV27, the J gene TRBJ1-3; D perhaps matches TRBD1 (5 bases). Per the germline V gene, CDR1 is MNHEY and CDR2 is SMNVEV (reference sequence). There are 11 residues in the CDR3. V shed 5 bases and J shed 9 bases, with 8 bases lying between them.

The rearrangement links TRBV11-2 to TRBJ2-7, with TRBD2 matching over 9 bases. Germline loops: CDR1 SGHAT, CDR2 FQNNGV. With V trimmed by 5 bases and J by 0 bases, 8 bases remained unmatched. The CDR3 length is 16 residues. The CDR3, as DNA: TGTGCCAGCAGCACTAGCGGGTTGCTCCCCTCCTACGAGCAGTACTTC. Amino acids: CASSTSGLLPSYEQYF.

The V gene is TRBV2, the J gene TRBJ2-7, with 13 bases matching TRBD2. The CDR3 length is 15 residues. CDR1 is SNHLY, CDR2 FYNNEI, per germline. The V gene end was trimmed by 6 bases and the J gene end by 5 bases; junction bases not matched to a gene: 7. CDR3 amino acids: CASSRGLAGLDEQYF. CDR3 coding DNA: TGTGCCAGCAGCAGGGGACTAGCGGGATTGGACGAGCAGTACTTC.

The chain uses TRBV7-9 and TRBJ2-1, with TRBD1 matching 7 bases. From germline, CDR1 is SEHNR and CDR2 FQNEAQ (reference sequence). Trimming removed 1 base from V and 3 bases from J; junction bases left unmatched: 12. CDR3 length equals 18 residues. CDR3 protein: CASSLGVGKGALYNEQFF. CDR3 DNA: TGTGCCAGCAGCTTAGGGGTTGGTAAGGGGGCTCTCTACAATGAGCAGTTCTTC.

This chain connects TRBV9 to TRBJ2-5, with D perhaps matching TRBD1 (7 bases). Germline V lookup: CDR1 SGDLS, CDR2 YYNGEE. The CDR3 runs 16 residues. Deletions cut 4 bases from V and 7 bases from J, with 23 bases between. CDR3 sequence (DNA): TGTGCCAGCAGCCCCCCGGGACTCCAGGGGGTCGGGACCCAGTACTTC. Encoded protein: CASSPPGLQGVGTQYF.

V is TRBV9 and J is TRBJ1-1; D remains unclear. Trimming took 0 bases from V and 0 from J, leaving 6 bases between them. CDR1 and CDR2 from the germline V gene are SGDLS and YYNGEE. This CDR3 contains 14 residues. CDR3 sequence (DNA): TGTGCCAGCAGCGTAGGGCACCTGAACACTGAAGCTTTCTTT. Amino acids: CASSVGHLNTEAFF.

The J gene is TRBJ1-6, the V gene TRBV27, with D possibly matching TRBD1 (5 bases). Trimming stripped 6 bases from V and 7 bases from J, with 13 bases between. The CDR3 runs to 14 residues. CDR1 and CDR2 (germline): MNHEY, SMNVEV (reference sequence). The CDR3 region has the DNA TGTGCCAGCAGGGGGCCAGGTCAGAATTCACCCCTCCACTTT. Translated: CASRGPGQNSPLHF.

The V call is TRBV7-9, the J call TRBJ2-7; tentative D call: TRBD2 (6 bases). Germline V lookup: CDR1 SEHNR, CDR2 FQNEAQ (reference sequence). Trimming removed 6 bases from V and 3 bases from J, with 21 bases in between. The CDR3 contains 16 residues. CDR3 DNA sequence: TGTGCCAGCAGTCAACTATCGGGGGTCTCGATCTACGAGCAGTACTTC. This gives the protein CASSQLSGVSIYEQYF.

The chain links TRBV16 to TRBJ2-2, with 8 bases matching TRBD2. Trimming took 1 base from V and 5 from J; bases not matched to a gene: 6. Germline CDR1 reads KGHSY; CDR2 reads FQNENV. There are 16 residues in the CDR3. The CDR3 reads CASSQYGSGTTGELFF. The CDR3 coding sequence is TGTGCCAGCAGCCAATATGGTAGCGGGACGACCGGGGAGCTGTTTTTT.

The chain couples TRBV10-1 to TRBJ1-3; D unresolved. In germline, CDR1 is WNHNN, CDR2 SYGVQD (reference sequence). Trimming took off 0 bases at V and 3 bases at J, with 18 bases between the two ends. The CDR3 is made up of 18 amino acids. The CDR3 region has the DNA TGCGCCAGCAGTGAGTCTTCTTATCAGGCTGGGTATGGAAACACCATATATTTT. Encoded protein: CASSESSYQAGYGNTIYF.

The chain has TRBV28 and TRBJ1-6, with D possibly matching TRBD1 (5 bases). Deletions cut 2 bases from V and 14 bases from J, with 16 bases between. The CDR3 extends over 14 amino acids. CDR1 is MDHEN, CDR2 SYDVKM, per germline. CDR3 in amino acids: CASSLTGGDLALHF. CDR3 DNA sequence: TGTGCCAGCAGTTTAACGGGGGGGGACTTGGCCCTCCACTTT.

The chain uses TRBV9 and TRBJ2-7, with D perhaps matching TRBD1 (6 bases). The V and J ends lost 2 bases and 6 bases respectively, with 12 bases between them. The length of the CDR3 is 13 residues. Germline CDR1 is SGDLS and CDR2 is YYNGEE. The CDR3 coding sequence is TGTGCCAGCAGCGTGGGGGCCCTGGGCGAGCAGTACTTC. Translation: CASSVGALGEQYF.

Here the CDR3 reads CASSFSGVTEAFF. CDR3 sequence (DNA): TGTGCCAGCAGCTTCAGCGGGGTCACTGAAGCTTTCTTT. V is TRBV7-3 and J is TRBJ1-1; D is uncertain. V was clipped by 3 bases and J by 4 bases, with 9 bases between them. Germline V gene lookup returns CDR1 SGHTA and CDR2 FQGTGA. The CDR3 is 13 amino acids.

The rearrangement uses TRBV5-1 and TRBJ2-1, with TRBD2 matching over 11 bases. The CDR3 has 19 residues. Trimming cost V 2 bases and J 0 bases; bases outside gene matches: 10. The germline V gene encodes CDR1 SGHRS and CDR2 YFSETQ. CDR3 nucleotides: TGCGCCAGCAGCTTTTGGGGACTAGCGGACGCGATCTCCTACAATGAGCAGTTCTTC. This encodes CASSFWGLADAISYNEQFF.

The V and J genes are TRBV5-1 and TRBJ1-1; no clear D gene. The V and J ends lost 3 bases and 0 bases respectively, with 21 bases between them. The germline V gene encodes CDR1 SGHRS and CDR2 YFSETQ. The CDR3 has 18 amino acids. In nucleotides, the CDR3 is TGCGCCAGCAGCTCCGGCGATCCAGGAGGTACTATGAACACTGAAGCTTTCTTT. Protein sequence: CASSSGDPGGTMNTEAFF.

The chain uses TRBV14 and TRBJ1-4, with a possible D match to TRBD1 (6 bases). Germline assignment: CDR1 SGHDN and CDR2 FVKESK. The CDR3 has 15 amino acids. V was shortened by 5 bases and J by 0 bases, with 10 bases between the two germline ends. CDR3 DNA sequence: TGTGCCAGCAGCAGACAGGCAGCAACTAATGAAAAACTGTTTTTT. Its protein product is CASSRQAATNEKLFF.

The chain recombines TRBV11-3 with TRBJ2-1; perhaps TRBD2 as D (7 bases). Germline-derived CDR1 and CDR2 are SGHNT and YENEEA. This CDR3 is built from 18 residues. V was shortened by 5 bases and J by 0 bases, with 20 bases between the two germline ends. In DNA form, the CDR3 reads TGTGCCAGCAGCCTAGGAGAGGGCCGGGGGGCCTCCTACAATGAGCAGTTCTTC. Translation: CASSLGEGRGASYNEQFF.

This clone was counted only a few times. V gene TRBV6-6 combines with J gene TRBJ1-6; no firm D call. The CDR3 is 13 amino acids. V was cut by 4 bases and J by 13 bases, with 14 bases left in between. Germline CDR1 MNHNY, CDR2 SVGAGI (reference sequence). The CDR3 bases are TGTGCCAGCAGTTTCACTTCGATGCTTCCCCTCCACTTT. Its protein is CASSFTSMLPLHF.